The table lists the clone carrying this T cell receptor beta chain with a few counts. Its specificity is not known. This record belongs to a study of T cell clonality in common variable immunodeficiency. Study conclusions and caveats: Reportedly, TCR beta sequences from common variable immunodeficiency showed fewer deletions and N-nucleotide insertions. The cause of increased CVID clonality remains unclear without subpopulation sequencing.

Patients and controls were mostly of Caucasian heritage. The method was immunoSEQ multiplex PCR; TCRdb's version includes in-frame clones alone and lacks a portion of them. This sample carries around 32,000 clones and no singletons, and under 5% goes to the top ten. This receptor was taken from a person aged 18 to 75 in good health. Sequenced material: peripheral blood mononuclear cells.

This chain's CDR3 is CSASPQGMNTEAFF. Partial CDR3 DNA: TGCAGTGCTAGCCCACAGGGGATGAACACTGAA. The rearrangement uses TRBV20-1 and TRBJ1-1, with 7 bases fitting TRBD1. The read falls 3 residues short of the CDR3 end, and the missing part is taken from the germline J gene. After removal of 3 bases from V and 0 bases from J, the junction contained 4 bases not matched to a gene. The CDR3 covers 14 residues. The germline V gene has CDR1 DFQATT and CDR2 SNEGSKA (reference sequence).